The rows below give T cell receptor beta chains drawn from one sample of a study of T-cell memory formation after mild COVID-19. TCRdb called the 5' RACE reads again in MiXCR, with one record for every CDR3 protein. The sample includes 200,000 to 250,000 distinct CDR3 sequences, 9.5% to 10% of them seen just once. Sequencing was carried out using PBMCs or a T cell subset sorted from them (not recorded which). The receptors derive from a man younger than 30 who had mild COVID-19 (a few samples of this study predate the infection). Cell type and time point are not known. Each CDR3 is given with its conserved first and last residue. D genes are given only for firm matches.

D gene: -; V gene: TRBV7-9; CDR3 protein: CASSPSLSTDTQYF
D gene: -; V gene: TRBV7-2; CDR3 protein: CASSPQQGGAWGYTF
D gene: TRBD2; V gene: TRBV20-1; CDR3 protein: CSARYTSGQETQYF
D gene: -; V gene: TRBV10-3; CDR3 protein: CAISGSGAEETQYF
D gene: -; V gene: TRBV6-2/TRBV6-3; CDR3 protein: CASSWPGERYGYTF
D gene: -; V gene: TRBV6-1; CDR3 protein: CASSATNVPPGTQYF
D gene: -; V gene: TRBV4-2; CDR3 protein: CASSQGITAGNQPQHF
D gene: -; V gene: TRBV10-2; CDR3 protein: CASRDTTTNEKLFF
D gene: -; V gene: TRBV2; CDR3 protein: CASGLDTQYF
D gene: TRBD2; V gene: TRBV5-4; CDR3 protein: CASTPLAGQPFSSYNEQFF
D gene: TRBD1; V gene: TRBV4-3; CDR3 protein: CASSQDRANTEAFF
D gene: -; V gene: TRBV20-1; CDR3 protein: CSARDYPRETQYF
D gene: -; V gene: TRBV20-1; CDR3 protein: CSASGVQETQYF
D gene: TRBD2; V gene: TRBV5-1; CDR3 protein: CASSLGLSGRVVQYF
D gene: -; V gene: TRBV5-1; CDR3 protein: CASSTTANTEAFF
D gene: -; V gene: TRBV15; CDR3 protein: CATSRDAPMGGSPLHF
D gene: -; V gene: TRBV30; CDR3 protein: CAWSGAGYSNQPQHF
D gene: -; V gene: TRBV5-1; CDR3 protein: CASTLDGGSGANVLTF
D gene: TRBD1; V gene: TRBV13; CDR3 protein: CASSHPGQGGNQPQHF
D gene: -; V gene: TRBV6-6; CDR3 protein: CASSPSADTQYF
D gene: TRBD1; V gene: TRBV24-1; CDR3 protein: CATSDTPGQGSYGYTF
D gene: -; V gene: TRBV5-6; CDR3 protein: CASSLEFRGASYNEQFF
D gene: -; V gene: TRBV5-1; CDR3 protein: CASSSSGPHNSPLHF
D gene: -; V gene: TRBV6-6; CDR3 protein: CASMVDEFPEAFF
D gene: -; V gene: TRBV6-1; CDR3 protein: CASSDIGSMNTEAFF
D gene: -; V gene: TRBV4-3; CDR3 protein: CASSQGLRFWGENTEAFF
D gene: -; V gene: TRBV5-1; CDR3 protein: CASSRAGLVSGANVLTF
D gene: -; V gene: TRBV5-1; CDR3 protein: CASSLGGGPQPQHF
D gene: TRBD1; V gene: TRBV2; CDR3 protein: CASSPDRGTGPQHF
D gene: TRBD1; V gene: TRBV12-3/TRBV12-4; CDR3 protein: CASSLDRVLGNSPLHF
D gene: TRBD2; V gene: TRBV9; CDR3 protein: CASSVGLAGGHTQYF
D gene: -; V gene: TRBV4-1; CDR3 protein: CASSPTGAGSGELFF
D gene: -; V gene: TRBV4-3; CDR3 protein: CASSQDLSNLLTDTQYF
D gene: -; V gene: TRBV18; CDR3 protein: CASSPRASLSDTQYF
D gene: -; V gene: TRBV29-1; CDR3 protein: CSVGAGGYNEQFF
D gene: -; V gene: TRBV24-1; CDR3 protein: CATSDPAANTGELFF
D gene: -; V gene: TRBV12-3/TRBV12-4; CDR3 protein: CASSLGSFKNIQYF
D gene: TRBD1; V gene: TRBV5-5; CDR3 protein: CASRRTGVDEKLFF
D gene: -; V gene: TRBV12-3/TRBV12-4; CDR3 protein: CASSLFRLNTEAFF
D gene: -; V gene: TRBV19; CDR3 protein: CASSPRLGSNGEQFF
D gene: -; V gene: TRBV7-2; CDR3 protein: CASSAGRAPAGGYTF
D gene: TRBD2; V gene: TRBV7-3; CDR3 protein: CASSSGTSVYNEQFF
D gene: -; V gene: TRBV12-3/TRBV12-4; CDR3 protein: CASSLGAGHSPLHF
D gene: -; V gene: TRBV5-1; CDR3 protein: CASSFLGGATEAFF
D gene: -; V gene: TRBV5-4; CDR3 protein: CASSLRGDNQPQHF
D gene: TRBD2; V gene: TRBV7-3; CDR3 protein: CASSLGTRSSYEQYF
D gene: TRBD2; V gene: TRBV6-5; CDR3 protein: CASSYSRTSGGLSTDTQYF
D gene: -; V gene: TRBV18; CDR3 protein: CASSPARIETQYF
D gene: TRBD1; V gene: TRBV7-8; CDR3 protein: CASSSQTGGTTEAFF
D gene: -; V gene: TRBV6-2/TRBV6-3; CDR3 protein: CASSWRSTDTQYF
D gene: -; V gene: TRBV6-6; CDR3 protein: CASSTIEEKDTQYF
D gene: TRBD1; V gene: TRBV12-3/TRBV12-4; CDR3 protein: CASSFQGANTEAFF
D gene: -; V gene: TRBV30; CDR3 protein: CAWDRGGRDGYTF
D gene: TRBD1; V gene: TRBV5-1; CDR3 protein: CASSLGGLPSYEQYF